The 21 T cell receptor beta chains given below trace back to one sample, sequenced in a study of shared clonotypes between healthy human individuals. Sequencing was performed with immunoSEQ multiplex PCR; in TCRdb, only in-frame clones are kept and a portion is missing. This sample has about 330,000 clones, with around 90% found just once. The source material was memory CD8+ T cells sorted from blood. Specified subset: CD45RO+ cells pooled with CCR7-negative TemRA cells. The receptor source for this set is a man in his late teens or twenties in good health.

This chain uses TRBV13 with TRBJ2-1; tentatively, D is TRBD1 (6 bases). Trimming shortened V by 5 bases and J by 6 bases, and 14 bases separated the two germline ends. The CDR3 runs 14 residues. Germline V gene data show CDR1 as PRHDT and CDR2 as FYEKMQ (reference sequence). CDR3 DNA: TGTGCCAGCAGCCCCTCCAGGGGACGCAATGAGCAGTTCTTC. This gives the protein CASSPSRGRNEQFF.

The CDR3 here is CASSDSLGQGQYF. CDR3 nucleotides: TGCGCCAGCAGTGATAGTTTGGGACAGGGACAGTACTTC. J is TRBJ2-5 and V is TRBV10-1; TRBD1 matches 9 bases. CDR3 size: 13 residues. Trimming removed 3 bases from V and 11 bases from J; junction bases left unmatched: 7. Germline assignment: CDR1 WNHNN and CDR2 SYGVQD (reference sequence).

The rearrangement links TRBV29-1 to TRBJ2-7; possible D gene TRBD2, 6 bases. The V gene lost 6 bases and the J gene lost 1 base, with 13 bases spanning the gap. The germline gives CDR1 SQVTM, CDR2 ANQGSEA. The CDR3 has 13 amino acids. CDR3 nucleotide sequence: TGCAGCGTCCTTCCTGGAGGGTCCTACGAGCAGTACTTC. Protein product: CSVLPGGSYEQYF.

The V call is TRBV10-2, the J call TRBJ2-4, with D maybe TRBD1 (6 bases). The CDR3 totals 13 residues. The germline CDR1 and CDR2 sequences are WSHSY and SAAADI. The V end lost 6 bases, the J end lost 12 bases, and 18 bases lay between the germline ends. CDR3 amino acids: CASRPTDRTSQYF. CDR3 bases: TGCGCCAGCAGGCCCACAGACAGGACCTCTCAGTACTTC.

The chain carries TRBV13 and TRBJ1-2; no clear D gene. Germline-derived CDR1 and CDR2 are PRHDT and FYEKMQ (reference sequence). The V end lost 8 bases, the J end lost 6 bases, and 13 bases lay between the germline ends. The CDR3 runs to 12 residues. The CDR3 sequence: CASDGLEDGYTF. The CDR3 DNA reads as TGTGCCAGCGATGGCCTGGAGGATGGCTACACCTTC.

The genes are TRBV9 and TRBJ2-1; a possible D gene is TRBD2 (6 bases). This CDR3 is built from 13 residues. Looked up from germline, CDR1 is SGDLS and CDR2 is YYNGEE. The ends were cut back, 3 bases at V and 6 bases at J, with 10 bases in the middle. This CDR3 is CASSDGSPNEQFF. CDR3 nucleotide sequence: TGTGCCAGCAGCGACGGGAGTCCCAATGAGCAGTTCTTC.

The chain recombines TRBV10-3 with TRBJ1-4; 7 bases are shared with TRBD1. Trimming cost V 3 bases and J 7 bases; bases outside gene matches: 5. CDR3 length equals 14 residues. Germline CDR1 reads ENHRY; CDR2 reads SYGVKD. The CDR3 here is CAISEQTGPEKLFF. For the CDR3, the DNA is TGTGCCATCAGTGAACAGACAGGGCCTGAAAAACTGTTTTTT.

This clone has a handful of counts. The chain uses TRBV18 and TRBJ2-1; the D is unclear. With 3 bases removed from V and 5 bases from J, the gap between germline ends came to 2 bases. CDR1 and CDR2 from the germline V gene are KGHSH and LQKENI. The CDR3 sequence is 11 residues long. The CDR3 here is CASSPNNEQFF. The CDR3 DNA reads TGTGCCAGCTCACCCAACAATGAGCAGTTCTTC.

The chain links TRBV9 to TRBJ2-7; 7 bases map to TRBD1. CDR3 length equals 15 residues. The ends lost 4 bases at V and 0 bases at J; junction bases unmatched: 7. The germline CDR1 and CDR2 sequences are SGDLS and YYNGEE. In nucleotides, the CDR3 is TGTGCCAGCAGCATACGACAGGGAAACTCCTACGAGCAGTACTTC. This translates into CASSIRQGNSYEQYF.

The chain recombines TRBV27 with TRBJ2-7; 11 bases fit TRBD1. Germline lookup yields CDR1 MNHEY and CDR2 SMNVEV (reference sequence). This CDR3 is built from 16 residues. The trim removed 7 bases at V and 2 bases at J, leaving 10 bases unmatched. The DNA for the CDR3 is TGTGCCAGCACCACACGATGGACAGGGGGCCCCTACGAGCAGTACTTC. It encodes CASTTRWTGGPYEQYF.

In this sample, this clone turned up once. CDR3 nucleotides: TGTGCCTGGAGCCTGGCAGGGCTCACTGAAGCTTTCTTT. It codes for CAWSLAGLTEAFF. The chain uses TRBV30 and TRBJ1-1; TRBD1 is a possible D gene (5 bases). V was clipped by 3 bases and J by 4 bases, with 12 bases between them. The CDR3 contains 13 residues. CDR1 GTSNPN and CDR2 SVGIG come from the germline V gene (reference sequence).

This clone was found once. The chain employs TRBV21-1 and TRBJ1-6; TRBD1 is taken as the D call from the table, unchecked against the DNA. TRBV21-1 is flagged as a pseudogene. The CDR3 loop spans 16 amino acids. The CDR3 protein is CASSKEGNRGGSPLHF. In DNA form, the CDR3 reads TGTGCCAGCAGCAAAGAAGGAAACAGGGGAGGCTCACCCCTCCACTTT.

V usage is TRBV10-3 and J usage is TRBJ2-1; no clear D gene. Deletions cut 0 bases from V and 12 bases from J, with 9 bases between. The CDR3 length is 12 residues. Per the germline V gene, CDR1 is ENHRY and CDR2 is SYGVKD. The CDR3 nucleotides read TGTGCCATCAGTGAGTCGGATTTAGGGCAGTTCTTC. It specifies CAISESDLGQFF.

The chain employs TRBV6-1 and TRBJ2-7; 7 bases fit TRBD1. Losses at the gene ends were 2 bases for V and 1 base for J; bases not matched to a gene: 8. This CDR3 is 16 amino acids long. Germline V gene sequence: CDR1 MNHNS, CDR2 SASEGT. The CDR3: CASSEPTGSTSYEQYF. The CDR3 bases are TGTGCCAGCAGTGAACCGACAGGGTCAACGTCCTACGAGCAGTACTTC.

This clone appeared a single time. The genes are TRBV5-1 and TRBJ2-7, with D possibly being TRBD2 (5 bases). This CDR3 spans 15 amino acids. The V and J ends lost 4 bases and 3 bases respectively, with 17 bases between them. The germline gives CDR1 SGHRS, CDR2 YFSETQ. CDR3 sequence: CASSLGPGTLYEQYF. CDR3 bases: TGCGCCAGCAGCCTAGGACCGGGAACTCTCTACGAGCAGTACTTC.

This clone was observed a single time. The chain joins TRBV9 to TRBJ1-2, with unresolved D. The CDR3 runs to 15 residues. The germline V gene has CDR1 SGDLS and CDR2 YYNGEE. The V end lost 0 bases, the J end lost 3 bases, and 12 bases lay between the germline ends. The CDR3 here is CASSVVRTADYGYTF. The CDR3 DNA is TGTGCCAGCAGCGTAGTCCGGACGGCAGACTATGGCTACACCTTC.

This clone was recorded only once. The chain employs TRBV2 and TRBJ2-7, with 15 bases lining up with TRBD2. Losses at the gene ends were 8 bases for V and 4 bases for J; bases not matched to a gene: 6. Germline lookup yields CDR1 SNHLY and CDR2 FYNNEI. This CDR3 has 15 residues. The DNA of the CDR3 is TGTGCCAGCGGGACTAGCGGGAGGCACCTTTACGAGCAGTACTTC. The encoded protein is CASGTSGRHLYEQYF.

This chain connects TRBV5-4 to TRBJ2-5; perhaps D is TRBD1 or TRBD2 (6 bases each). CDR3 length: 16 residues. Trimming left V 4 bases short and J 4 bases short, with 20 bases between. Germline CDR1 and CDR2: SGHNT and YYREEE (reference sequence). The DNA for the CDR3 is TGTGCCAGCAGCCCACGACTAAAGGGGGGAGGAGAGACCCAGTACTTC. It translates to CASSPRLKGGGETQYF.

The gene calls are TRBV2 and TRBJ2-1, with 7 bases fitting TRBD2. Germline V gene data show CDR1 as SNHLY and CDR2 as FYNNEI. J was trimmed by 3 bases and V by 2 bases; bases with no gene match: 4. This CDR3 has 15 amino acids. CDR3 in amino acids: CASSESSGIYNEQFF. The CDR3 DNA follows: TGTGCCAGCAGTGAATCTAGCGGCATCTACAATGAGCAGTTCTTC.

The chain recombines TRBV10-3 with TRBJ2-7, with 7 bases lining up with TRBD2. The length of the CDR3 is 20 residues. V was clipped by 4 bases and J by 4 bases; unmatched bases: 25. Looked up from germline, CDR1 is ENHRY and CDR2 is SYGVKD. The CDR3 nucleotides are TGTGCCATCAGTGGGATGGGGAGGGGCAGGGTAACCGAGGGGCCTTACGAGCAGTACTTC. This encodes CAISGMGRGRVTEGPYEQYF.

This clone has a count of ten or more. The rearrangement joins TRBV11-3 to TRBJ1-6; no reliable D call. Germline-derived CDR1 and CDR2 are SGHNT and YENEEA. The CDR3 totals 17 residues. Deletions cut 3 bases from V and 9 bases from J, with 21 bases between. The CDR3 nucleotides are TGTGCCAGCAGCTTCCGACAAGCCCCGTATCCCCGTTCACCCCTCCACTTT. Translated: CASSFRQAPYPRSPLHF. The full variable domain, with the rest looked up from reference TRBV11-3 and TRBJ1-6, is EAGVVQSPRYKIIEKKQPVAFWCNPISGHNTLYWYLQNLGQGPELLIRYENEEAVDDSQLPKDRFSAERLKGVDSTLKIQPAELGDSAVYLCASSFRQAPYPRSPLHFGNGTRLTVT.